This TCR beta chain is drawn from a study of tumor-infiltrating lymphocytes in primary liver carcinoma. With regard to this clonotype: A read error may account for a junction end that differs from germline.

Constant-region priming of approximately 500 ng total RNA yielded TCR beta cDNA. The TCR beta library was amplified through three nested multiplex PCR rounds in a modified ARM-PCR procedure. TCRdb reprocessed the multiplex PCR reads with MiXCR, giving one entry per CDR3 protein. The sample lists hundreds of thousands of distinct CDR3 sequences, 65% occurring once. Blood RNA was derived from unsorted whole blood, and germline DNA was extracted too. Sequencing was carried out using peripheral blood. This TCR was sampled from a man aged 40-49 years with primary liver carcinoma and hepatitis B virus infection.

The CDR3 region is CASSSVAGDSTGTQYF. CDR3 DNA: TGCGCCAGCAGCTCAGTAGCGGGAGATAGCACAGGTACGCAGTATTTT. The V and J genes are TRBV5-1 and TRBJ2-3, with 9 bases matching TRBD2. Germline V gene data show CDR1 as SGHRS and CDR2 as YFSETQ. The CDR3 consists of 16 residues.